The T cell receptor beta chain described here comes from a study of blood T cell repertoires in COVID-19. Whole-study context: Italy, Spain and the United States were the sources of the convalescent and acute COVID-19 samples. From T cells, B-cell-depleted T cells, or PBMCs came the material, which was cDNA or gDNA.

Under the authors' procedure: Amplification of reference gene primers provided the estimated nucleated cell counts. Produced via immunoSEQ multiplex PCR; TCRdb's table is partial and in-frame only. The DNA gave D and trimming, while V, J and clone size come from that table. The repertoire holds about 70,000 clones, with approximately 81% as singletons. The germline V gene has CDR1 MNHEY and CDR2 SVGAGI. V was pared by 6 bases and J by 6 bases, with 10 bases of the junction left unmatched. CDR3 length equals 14 residues. V and J are TRBV6-5 and TRBJ2-7; 8 positions match TRBD1. The source of this sequence is a woman aged 80 or over with active or convalescent COVID-19. Input material: peripheral blood. CDR3 coding DNA: TGTGCCAGCAGACGGGACAGGACCAAAGGCGAGCAGTACTTC. Translation: CASRRDRTKGEQYF.